A single sample gave rise to the 18 T cell receptor beta chains below, sequenced in a study of shared clonotypes between healthy human individuals. Data came from immunoSEQ multiplex PCR; TCRdb stores just in-frame clones and leaves some out. The profile covers 600,000 to 750,000 clones, with 90% appearing a single time and about 34% taken by the ten largest. The sequencing sample was made of memory CD8+ T cells from PBMCs. Indicated subset: CD45RO+ cells pooled with CCR7-negative TemRA cells. The source of these receptors is a man aged 18 to 35 in good health. Some clones in this sample may be carry-over from other donors' samples.

The V call is TRBV2, the J call TRBJ2-1; D is uncertain. The CDR3 sequence is 12 residues long. Trimming took 2 bases from V and 4 from J, leaving 3 bases between them. Germline-derived CDR1 and CDR2 are SNHLY and FYNNEI. DNA of the CDR3: TGTGCCAGCAGTGAAAGGTACAATGAGCAGTTCTTC. Amino acids: CASSERYNEQFF.

The gene calls are TRBV6-5 and TRBJ1-1; no reliable D call. From germline, CDR1 is MNHEY and CDR2 SVGAGI. The CDR3 runs 13 residues. Between the trimmed V and J ends, which lost 5 bases and 1 base, there was a span of 8 bases. CDR3 in DNA: TGTGCCAGCAGTGCCGGCGGGAACACTGAAGCTTTCTTT. This codes for CASSAGGNTEAFF.

The genes are TRBV6-5 and TRBJ1-2; D is uncertain. Per the germline V gene, CDR1 is MNHEY and CDR2 is SVGAGI. This CDR3 spans 13 amino acids. Trimming shortened V by 6 bases and J by 8 bases, and 16 bases separated the two germline ends. In DNA, the CDR3 is TGTGCCAGCAGCCTTTCAGAGGCTTGGGGCTACACCTTC. Translation gives CASSLSEAWGYTF.

CDR3 DNA: TGCGCCAGCAGCCCCGGCCGAGGAGAGTATGGCTACACCTTC. Its protein is CASSPGRGEYGYTF. The chain employs TRBV4-1 and TRBJ1-2; unclear D gene. The CDR3 is made up of 14 amino acids. CDR1 is MGHRA and CDR2 is YSYEKL in the germline V gene. V lost 4 bases and J 5 bases, leaving 14 bases between the germline ends.

In DNA, the CDR3 is TGTGCCAGCTCACAGGGACTAGCGGGAGTTTCTGATACGCAGTATTTT. Translated, it gives CASSQGLAGVSDTQYF. This chain joins TRBV18 and TRBJ2-3; TRBD2 agrees at 14 bases. Germline V lookup: CDR1 KGHSH, CDR2 LQKENI. The CDR3 has 16 residues. The junction had 6 bases not matched to a gene; V was cut back by 4 bases and J by 6 bases.

V and J are TRBV11-2 and TRBJ2-7, with no clear D. This CDR3 region has 12 residues. Trimming removed 5 bases from V and 7 bases from J, with 12 bases in between. The V gene's germline CDR1 is SGHAT and CDR2 FQNNGV. The CDR3 sequence: CASSHSLGEQYF. CDR3 coding DNA: TGTGCCAGCAGCCATAGTTTGGGGGAGCAGTACTTC.

The J gene is TRBJ2-7, the V gene TRBV28; no firm D call. The CDR3 is 15 amino acids. Per germline, CDR1 MDHEN and CDR2 SYDVKM. Between the trimmed V and J ends, which lost 8 bases and 5 bases, there was a span of 22 bases. Written as DNA, the CDR3 is TGTGCCAGCCGACCAACGGGCAGGTTAGAGCACGAGCAGTACTTC. This codes for CASRPTGRLEHEQYF. The full variable domain, with the rest looked up from reference TRBV28 and TRBJ2-7, is DVKVTQSSRYLVKRTGEKVFLECVQDMDHENMFWYRQDPGLGLRLIYFSYDVKMKEKGDIPEGYSVSREKKERFSLILESASTNQTSMYLCASRPTGRLEHEQYFGPGTRLTVT.

V usage is TRBV27 and J usage is TRBJ1-1; TRBD1 might be the D (6 bases). V was shortened by 5 bases and J by 1 base, with 14 bases between the two germline ends. Germline CDR1 MNHEY, CDR2 SMNVEV (reference sequence). The CDR3 has 15 amino acids. CDR3 residues: CASSIGGRPNTEAFF. In nucleotides, the CDR3 is TGTGCCAGCAGTATCGGGGGCAGACCGAACACTGAAGCTTTCTTT.

The chain carries TRBV13 and TRBJ2-1; tentative D call: TRBD2 (5 bases). Germline CDR1 PRHDT, CDR2 FYEKMQ (reference sequence). The CDR3 sequence is 16 residues long. Trimming removed 0 bases from V and 3 bases from J, with 12 bases in between. The CDR3 reads CASSLGESGFYNEQFF. CDR3 nucleotide sequence: TGTGCCAGCAGCTTAGGCGAAAGCGGCTTCTACAATGAGCAGTTCTTC.

The CDR3 here is CASTPGDYPYEQYF. CDR3 coding DNA: TGTGCCAGCACCCCAGGGGACTACCCCTACGAGCAGTACTTC. This chain connects TRBV9 to TRBJ2-7; D may be TRBD2 (7 bases). V shed 6 bases and J shed 2 bases, with 15 bases lying between them. CDR1 is SGDLS, CDR2 YYNGEE, per germline. This CDR3 region has 14 residues. The full variable domain, in which reference TRBV9 and TRBJ2-7 provide the parts outside the CDR3, is DSGVTQTPKHLITATGQRVTLRCSPRSGDLSVYWYQQSLDQGLQFLIQYYNGEERAKGNILERFSAQQFPDLHSELNLSSLELGDSALYFCASTPGDYPYEQYFGPGTRLTVT.

This clone occurred a few times. V gene TRBV6-1 combines with J gene TRBJ2-3, with D hard to call. V lost 0 bases and J 3 bases, leaving 19 bases between the germline ends. This CDR3 region has 18 residues. Germline CDR1 MNHNS, CDR2 SASEGT. This CDR3 is CASSEARLLLRGTDTQYF. DNA of the CDR3: TGTGCCAGCAGTGAAGCGAGGTTGCTCCTGCGAGGTACAGATACGCAGTATTTT.

The chain links TRBV2 to TRBJ1-2; tentative D call: TRBD1 (6 bases). CDR1 is SNHLY and CDR2 is FYNNEI in the germline V gene. The CDR3 has 14 amino acids. The V gene lost 3 bases and the J gene lost 4 bases, with 12 bases spanning the gap. The CDR3 nucleotides are TGTGCCAGCAGTGACGGGGGCCCAGGCTATGGCTACACCTTC. Its protein product is CASSDGGPGYGYTF.

The chain uses TRBV7-8 and TRBJ2-7; 7 bases map to TRBD1. The ends lost 3 bases at V and 3 bases at J; junction bases unmatched: 11. This CDR3 spans 16 amino acids. The germline CDR1 and CDR2 sequences are SGHVS and FQNEAQ. CDR3 bases: TGTGCCAGCAGCTTTGTAAGGGGGCCACCTTTCTACGAGCAGTACTTC. The encoded protein is CASSFVRGPPFYEQYF.

This clone was counted a single time. The chain combines TRBV27 with TRBJ2-2; 8 nucleotides align to TRBD2. The CDR3 loop spans 12 amino acids. The ends lost 7 bases at V and 7 bases at J; junction bases unmatched: 2. Germline loops: CDR1 MNHEY, CDR2 SMNVEV (reference sequence). CDR3 in amino acids: CASNSGGGELFF. CDR3 nucleotide sequence: TGTGCCAGCAACAGCGGGGGCGGGGAGCTGTTTTTT.

The chain couples TRBV9 to TRBJ1-1; the D gene is possibly TRBD1 (6 bases). Germline V gene lookup returns CDR1 SGDLS and CDR2 YYNGEE. The CDR3 has 17 amino acids. V lost 4 bases and J 5 bases, leaving 24 bases between the germline ends. CDR3 nucleotide sequence: TGTGCCAGCAGCTCCCACGGGGTTAGGGGGGCCCGGACTGAAGCTTTCTTT. This gives the protein CASSSHGVRGARTEAFF.

The rearrangement joins TRBV28 to TRBJ1-2, with TRBD1 identical over 9 bases. With 5 bases clipped from V and 6 bases from J, the junction kept 19 bases outside the gene matches. CDR1 MDHEN and CDR2 SYDVKM come from the germline V gene. CDR3 length: 18 amino acids. CDR3 amino acids: CASSQRNPRDRVLDGYTF. CDR3 coding DNA: TGTGCCAGCAGTCAAAGAAACCCCCGGGACAGGGTATTAGATGGCTACACCTTC.

The J gene is TRBJ2-1, the V gene TRBV28; 8 bases fit TRBD2. The CDR3 loop spans 14 amino acids. Germline V gives CDR1 MDHEN, CDR2 SYDVKM. Germline trimming cut 3 bases from V and 7 bases from J; bases unmatched to any gene: 5. For the CDR3, the DNA is TGTGCCAGCAGTTTCAGCGGGAGCGGGAATGAGCAGTTCTTC. It yields the protein CASSFSGSGNEQFF.

The chain employs TRBV4-1 and TRBJ2-7; D not resolved. V lost 5 bases, J lost 0 bases, and 11 bases lay in between. Germline CDR1 and CDR2: MGHRA and YSYEKL. CDR3 length: 14 amino acids. The CDR3 nucleotides read TGCGCCAGCAGCTTCACCGGGCTCTCCTACGAGCAGTACTTC. It translates to CASSFTGLSYEQYF.